This T cell receptor beta chain originates from a study of T cell repertoires in cytomegalovirus infection. Overall study context: Peptides in the study included HLA-C-restricted and HLA-B-restricted CMV epitopes.

This clonotype was detected a few times. Its antigen remains unidentified. TCRdb called the reads again in MiXCR, with one record for every CDR3 protein. The table shows about 220,000 distinct CDR3 sequences, with approximately 40% occurring only once. The germline V and J ends were trimmed by 6 bases and 1 base, with 10 bases remaining between them. The CDR3 extends over 14 amino acids. Germline assignment: CDR1 MNHEY and CDR2 SMNVEV (reference sequence). The study, taken as a whole, reports: The response measured ex vivo was dominated by TCR beta clonotypes (HLA-C-restricted and CMV-specific).

The chain links TRBV27 to TRBJ2-1; perhaps TRBD2 as D (5 bases). The material sequenced was CD8+ T cells from cultured PBMCs, taken from culture after CMV antigen stimulation. The origin of this receptor is a human donor in good health (CMV status not recorded). Some clones in this sample may be carry-over from other donors' samples. CDR3 residues: CASSPEGSYNEQFF. CDR3 in DNA: TGTGCCAGCAGCCCTGAGGGATCCTACAATGAGCAGTTCTTC.